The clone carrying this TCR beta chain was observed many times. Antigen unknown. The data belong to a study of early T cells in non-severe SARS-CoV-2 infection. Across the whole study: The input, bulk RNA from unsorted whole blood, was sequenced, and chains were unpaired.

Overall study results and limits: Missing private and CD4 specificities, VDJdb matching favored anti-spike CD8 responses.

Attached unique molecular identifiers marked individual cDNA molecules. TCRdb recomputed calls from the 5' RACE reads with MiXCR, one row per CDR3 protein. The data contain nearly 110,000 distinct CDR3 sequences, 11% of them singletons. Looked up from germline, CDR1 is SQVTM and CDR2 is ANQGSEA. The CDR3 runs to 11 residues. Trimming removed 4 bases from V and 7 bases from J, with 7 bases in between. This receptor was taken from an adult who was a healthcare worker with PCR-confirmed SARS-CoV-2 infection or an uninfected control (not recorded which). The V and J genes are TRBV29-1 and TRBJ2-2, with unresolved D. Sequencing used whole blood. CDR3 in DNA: TGCAGCGTTGTGGGAAACGGGGAGCTGTTTTTT. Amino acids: CSVVGNGELFF.